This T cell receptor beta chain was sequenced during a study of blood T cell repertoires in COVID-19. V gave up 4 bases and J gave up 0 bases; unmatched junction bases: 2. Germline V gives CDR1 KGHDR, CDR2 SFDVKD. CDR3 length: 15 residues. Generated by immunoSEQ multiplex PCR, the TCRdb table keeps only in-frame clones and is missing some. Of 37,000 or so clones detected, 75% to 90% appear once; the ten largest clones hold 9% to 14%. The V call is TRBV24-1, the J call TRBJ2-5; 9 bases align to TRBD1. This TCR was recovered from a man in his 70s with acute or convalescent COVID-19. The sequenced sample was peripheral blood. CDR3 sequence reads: CATSEGQGNQETQYF. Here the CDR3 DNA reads TGTGCCACCAGTGAAGGACAGGGGAACCAAGAGACCCAGTACTTC.